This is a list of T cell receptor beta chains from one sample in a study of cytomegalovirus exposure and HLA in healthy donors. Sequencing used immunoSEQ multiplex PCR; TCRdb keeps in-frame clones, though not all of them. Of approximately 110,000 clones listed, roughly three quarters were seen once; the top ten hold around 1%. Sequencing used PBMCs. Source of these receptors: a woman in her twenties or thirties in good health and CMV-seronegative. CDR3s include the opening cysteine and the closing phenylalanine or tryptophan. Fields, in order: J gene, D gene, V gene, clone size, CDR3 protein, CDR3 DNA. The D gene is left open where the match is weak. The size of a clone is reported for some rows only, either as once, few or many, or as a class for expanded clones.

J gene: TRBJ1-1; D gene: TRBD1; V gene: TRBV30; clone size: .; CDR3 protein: CAWEGQAGTEAFF; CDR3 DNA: TGTGCCTGGGAAGGACAGGCAGGCACTGAAGCTTTCTTT
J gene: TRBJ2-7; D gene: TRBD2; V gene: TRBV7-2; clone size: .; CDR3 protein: CASSLAGGPREQYF; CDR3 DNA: TGTGCCAGCAGCTTAGCGGGAGGGCCTCGGGAGCAGTACTTC
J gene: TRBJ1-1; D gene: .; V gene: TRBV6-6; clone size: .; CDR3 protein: CASVKRDTEAFF; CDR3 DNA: TGTGCCAGCGTAAAAAGAGACACTGAAGCTTTCTTT
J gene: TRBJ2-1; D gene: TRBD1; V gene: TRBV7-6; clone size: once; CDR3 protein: CASSLGQGNNEQFF; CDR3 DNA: TGTGCCAGCAGCCTGGGACAGGGAAACAATGAGCAGTTCTTC
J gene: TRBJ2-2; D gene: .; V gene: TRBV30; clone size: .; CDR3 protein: CAWNGRVHTGELFF; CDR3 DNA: TGTGCCTGGAATGGCAGGGTACACACCGGGGAGCTGTTTTTT
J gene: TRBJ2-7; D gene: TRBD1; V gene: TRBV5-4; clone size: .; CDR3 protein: CASSGGQGGSYEQYF; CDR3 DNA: TGTGCCAGCAGTGGAGGACAGGGGGGATCCTACGAGCAGTACTTC
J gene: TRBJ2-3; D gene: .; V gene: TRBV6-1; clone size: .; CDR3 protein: CASSESGDTQYF; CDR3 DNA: TGTGCCAGCAGTGAATCGGGAGATACGCAGTATTTT
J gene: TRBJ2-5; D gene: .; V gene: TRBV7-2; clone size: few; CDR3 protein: CASSSRDYQETQYF; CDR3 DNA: TGTGCCAGCAGCTCTCGGGACTACCAAGAGACCCAGTACTTC
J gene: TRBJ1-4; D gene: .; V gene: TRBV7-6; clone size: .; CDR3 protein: CASSPLIEGGEKLFF; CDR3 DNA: TGTGCCAGCAGCCCCCTCATCGAGGGTGGCGAAAAACTGTTTTTT
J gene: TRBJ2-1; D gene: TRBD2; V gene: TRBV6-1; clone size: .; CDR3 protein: CASSPSGSSYNEQFF; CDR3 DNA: TGTGCCAGCAGCCCTAGCGGGAGCTCCTACAATGAGCAGTTCTTC
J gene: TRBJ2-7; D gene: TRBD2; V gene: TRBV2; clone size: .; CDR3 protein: CASSEGRESSYEQYF; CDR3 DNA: TGTGCCAGCAGTGAAGGGCGGGAGAGCTCCTACGAGCAGTACTTC
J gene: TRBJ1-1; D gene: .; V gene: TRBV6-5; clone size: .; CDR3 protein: CASSRQAQTEAFF; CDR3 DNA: TGTGCCAGCAGCCGACAGGCCCAAACTGAAGCTTTCTTT
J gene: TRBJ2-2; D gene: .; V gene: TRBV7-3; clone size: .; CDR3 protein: CASSLNGQNTGELFF; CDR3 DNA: TGTGCCAGCAGCTTAAATGGACAAAACACCGGGGAGCTGTTTTTT
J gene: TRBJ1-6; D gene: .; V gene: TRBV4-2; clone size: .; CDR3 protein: CASSQIGGPDNSPLHF; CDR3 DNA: TGTGCCAGCAGCCAAATAGGGGGACCGGATAATTCACCCCTCCACTTT
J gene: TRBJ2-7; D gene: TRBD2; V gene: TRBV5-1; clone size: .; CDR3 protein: CASSLSSGSYEQYF; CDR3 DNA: TGCGCCAGCAGCTTATCTAGCGGCTCCTACGAGCAGTACTTC
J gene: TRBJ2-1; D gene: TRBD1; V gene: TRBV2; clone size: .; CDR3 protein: CASSGTGGSRYEQFF; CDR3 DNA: TGTGCCAGCAGTGGGACAGGGGGTAGTAGGTATGAGCAGTTCTTC
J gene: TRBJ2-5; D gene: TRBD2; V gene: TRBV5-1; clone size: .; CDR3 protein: CASSLASGSAFRETQYF; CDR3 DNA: TGCGCCAGCAGCTTGGCTAGCGGGAGCGCTTTCCGAGAGACCCAGTACTTC
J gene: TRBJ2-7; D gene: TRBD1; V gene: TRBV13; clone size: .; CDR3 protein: CASSLGGQAYEQYF; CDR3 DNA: TGTGCCAGCAGCTTAGGAGGACAGGCCTACGAGCAGTACTTC
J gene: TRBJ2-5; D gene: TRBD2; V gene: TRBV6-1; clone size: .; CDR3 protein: CASSVFLAGGRQETQYF; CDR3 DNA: TGTGCCAGCAGTGTATTTCTAGCGGGGGGTAGGCAAGAGACCCAGTACTTC
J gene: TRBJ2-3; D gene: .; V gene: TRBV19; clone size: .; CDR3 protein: CASSITQGRADTQYF; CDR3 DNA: TGTGCCAGTAGTATAACACAGGGTAGGGCAGATACGCAGTATTTT
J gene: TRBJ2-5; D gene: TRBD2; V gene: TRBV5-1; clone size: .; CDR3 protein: CASSFWRGEETQYF; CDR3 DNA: TGCGCCAGCAGCTTCTGGCGGGGGGAAGAGACCCAGTACTTC
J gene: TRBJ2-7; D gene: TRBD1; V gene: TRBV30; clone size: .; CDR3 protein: CATTGFKRTSYEQYF; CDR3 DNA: TGTGCCACGACAGGGTTTAAGAGGACCTCCTACGAGCAGTACTTC
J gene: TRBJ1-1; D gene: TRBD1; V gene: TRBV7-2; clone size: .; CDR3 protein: CASSRQGRNTEAFF; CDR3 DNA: TGTGCCAGCAGCCGACAGGGCCGTAACACTGAAGCTTTCTTT
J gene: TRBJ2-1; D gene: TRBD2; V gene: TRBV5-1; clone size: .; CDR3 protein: CASSRKRGNNEQFF; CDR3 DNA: TGCGCCAGCAGCAGGAAGCGGGGAAACAATGAGCAGTTCTTC
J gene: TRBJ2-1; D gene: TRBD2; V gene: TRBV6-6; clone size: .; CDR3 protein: CASGGSGGANEQFF; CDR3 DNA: TGTGCCAGCGGTGGTAGCGGGGGGGCAAATGAGCAGTTCTTC
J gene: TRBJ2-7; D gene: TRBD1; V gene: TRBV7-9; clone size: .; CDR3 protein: CASSPRYGTGAFDEQYF; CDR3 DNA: TGTGCCAGCAGCCCCCGCTACGGGACAGGGGCTTTTGACGAGCAGTACTTC
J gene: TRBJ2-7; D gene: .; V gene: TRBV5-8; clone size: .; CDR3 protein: CASSFRYEQYF; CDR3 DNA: TGTGCCAGCAGCTTCAGGTACGAGCAGTACTTC
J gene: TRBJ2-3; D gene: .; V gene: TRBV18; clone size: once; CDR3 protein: CASSPSADTQYF; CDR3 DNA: TGTGCCAGCTCACCATCCGCAGATACGCAGTATTTT
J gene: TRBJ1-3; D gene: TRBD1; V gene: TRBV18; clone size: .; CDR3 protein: CASSHDREISGNTIYF; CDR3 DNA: TGTGCCAGCTCACACGACAGGGAGATCTCTGGAAACACCATATATTTT
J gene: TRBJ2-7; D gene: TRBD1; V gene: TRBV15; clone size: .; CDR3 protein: CATSSGKGALFSSYEQYF; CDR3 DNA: TGTGCCACCAGCAGCGGGAAGGGGGCCCTTTTTTCATCCTACGAGCAGTACTTC
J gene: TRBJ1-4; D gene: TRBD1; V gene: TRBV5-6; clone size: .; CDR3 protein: CASSSGTGAEKLFF; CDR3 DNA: TGTGCCAGCAGCTCCGGGACAGGAGCTGAAAAACTGTTTTTT
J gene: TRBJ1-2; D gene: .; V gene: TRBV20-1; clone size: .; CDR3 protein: CSASYYGYTF; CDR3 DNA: TGCAGTGCTTCCTATTATGGCTACACCTTC
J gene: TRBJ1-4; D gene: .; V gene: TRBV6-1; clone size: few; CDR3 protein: CASRQGNEKLFF; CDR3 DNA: TGTGCCAGCAGGCAGGGGAATGAAAAACTGTTTTTT
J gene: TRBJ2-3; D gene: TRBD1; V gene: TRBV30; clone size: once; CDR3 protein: CAWNGQDTDTQYF; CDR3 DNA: TGTGCCTGGAATGGACAGGACACAGATACGCAGTATTTT
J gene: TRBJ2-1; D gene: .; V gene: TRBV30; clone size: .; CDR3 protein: CAWSGEGGSYNEQFF; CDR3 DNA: TGTGCCTGGAGCGGGGAAGGGGGCTCCTACAATGAGCAGTTCTTC
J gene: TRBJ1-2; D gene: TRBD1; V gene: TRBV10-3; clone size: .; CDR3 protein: CAISEGDRGTHGYTF; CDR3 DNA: TGTGCCATCAGTGAAGGGGACAGGGGGACACATGGCTACACCTTC
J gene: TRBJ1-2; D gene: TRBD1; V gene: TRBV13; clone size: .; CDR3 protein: CASSFRQGLNYGYTF; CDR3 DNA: TGTGCCAGCAGCTTCCGACAGGGCCTTAACTATGGCTACACCTTC
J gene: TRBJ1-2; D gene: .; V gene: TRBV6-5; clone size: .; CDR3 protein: CASSTPSANYGYTF; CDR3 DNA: TGTGCCAGCAGTACCCCAAGCGCTAACTATGGCTACACCTTC